This TCR beta chain came from a study of blood T cells in healthy people across ages. General study findings and limits: Estimates of total diversity, which came from one million sequenced T cells, were considered to be underestimates.

Combining a sample-barcoded 5' primer with a J-beta primer mix, a second PCR ran for about 7 to 11 cycles. TCRdb re-called the 5' RACE reads through MiXCR, storing one row per CDR3 protein. The data contain about 1.1 million distinct CDR3 sequences, 35% to 40% of them singletons. V lost 2 bases to trimming and J lost 1 base; unmatched junction nucleotides: 3. The CDR3 spans 16 residues. Germline-derived CDR1 and CDR2 are SGHTA and FQGNSA. Points on this clonotype: Its antigen is not identified.

The sequence was collected from a man aged 18-30 years in good health. The sample taken for sequencing was blood. This rearrangement joins TRBV7-2 to TRBJ1-5, with 9 bases fitting TRBD1. CDR3 residues: CASSLRQGGSNQPQHF. The CDR3 region has the DNA TGTGCCAGCAGCTTACGACAGGGGGGAAGCAATCAGCCCCAGCATTTT.